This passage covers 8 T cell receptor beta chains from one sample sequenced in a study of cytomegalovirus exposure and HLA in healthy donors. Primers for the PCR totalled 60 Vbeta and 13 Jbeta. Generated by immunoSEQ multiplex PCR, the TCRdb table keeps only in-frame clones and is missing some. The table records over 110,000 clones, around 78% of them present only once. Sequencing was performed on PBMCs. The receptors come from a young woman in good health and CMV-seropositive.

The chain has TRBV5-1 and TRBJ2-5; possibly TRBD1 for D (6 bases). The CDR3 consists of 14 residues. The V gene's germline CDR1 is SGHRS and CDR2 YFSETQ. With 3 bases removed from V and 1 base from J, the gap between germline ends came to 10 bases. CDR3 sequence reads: CASSSAQGQETQYF. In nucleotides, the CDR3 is TGCGCCAGCAGCTCGGCACAGGGCCAAGAGACCCAGTACTTC.

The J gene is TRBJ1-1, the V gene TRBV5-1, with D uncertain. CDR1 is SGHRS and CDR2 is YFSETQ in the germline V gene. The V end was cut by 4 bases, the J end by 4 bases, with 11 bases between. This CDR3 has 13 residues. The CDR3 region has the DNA TGCGCCAGCAGCGCAGAAGCGACCACTGAAGCTTTCTTT. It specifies CASSAEATTEAFF.

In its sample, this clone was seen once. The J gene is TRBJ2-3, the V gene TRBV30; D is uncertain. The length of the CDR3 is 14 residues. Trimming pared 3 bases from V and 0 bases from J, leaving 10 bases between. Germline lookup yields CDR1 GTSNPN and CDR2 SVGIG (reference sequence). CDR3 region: CAWRLEWSTDTQYF. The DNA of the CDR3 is TGTGCCTGGAGACTTGAGTGGAGCACAGATACGCAGTATTTT.

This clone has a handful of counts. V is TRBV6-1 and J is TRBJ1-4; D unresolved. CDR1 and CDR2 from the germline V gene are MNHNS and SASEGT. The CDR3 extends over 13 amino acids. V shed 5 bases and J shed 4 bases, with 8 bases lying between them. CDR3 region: CASSTAINEKLFF. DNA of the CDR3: TGTGCCAGCAGTACAGCTATTAATGAAAAACTGTTTTTT.

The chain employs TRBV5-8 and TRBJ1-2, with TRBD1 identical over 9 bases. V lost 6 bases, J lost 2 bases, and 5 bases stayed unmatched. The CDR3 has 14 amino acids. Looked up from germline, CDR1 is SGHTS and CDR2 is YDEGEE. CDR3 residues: CASTLTGGNYGYTF. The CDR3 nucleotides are TGTGCCAGCACCCTCACAGGGGGCAACTATGGCTACACCTTC. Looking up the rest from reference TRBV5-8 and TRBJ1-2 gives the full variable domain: EAGVTQSPTHLIKTRGQQATLRCSPISGHTSVYWYQQALGLGLQFLLWYDEGEERNRGNFPPRFSGRQFPNYSSELNVNALELEDSALYLCASTLTGGNYGYTFGSGTRLTVV.

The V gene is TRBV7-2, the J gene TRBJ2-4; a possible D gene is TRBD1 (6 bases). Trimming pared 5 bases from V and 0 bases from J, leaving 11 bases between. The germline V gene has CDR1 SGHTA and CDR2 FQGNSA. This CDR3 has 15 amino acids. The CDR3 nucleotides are TGTGCCAGCAGCCCTCCAGGGGTAGCCAAAAACATTCAGTACTTC. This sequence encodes CASSPPGVAKNIQYF. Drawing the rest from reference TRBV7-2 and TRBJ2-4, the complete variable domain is GAGVSQSPSNKVTEKGKDVELRCDPISGHTALYWYRQSLGQGLEFLIYFQGNSAPDKSGLPSDRFSAERTGGSVSTLTIQRTQQEDSAVYLCASSPPGVAKNIQYFGAGTRLSVL.

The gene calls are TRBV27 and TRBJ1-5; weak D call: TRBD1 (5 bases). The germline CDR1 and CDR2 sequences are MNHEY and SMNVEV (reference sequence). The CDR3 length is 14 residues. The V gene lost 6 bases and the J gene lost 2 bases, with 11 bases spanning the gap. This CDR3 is CASSRGTGNQPQHF. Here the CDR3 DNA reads TGTGCCAGCAGCCGAGGGACTGGCAATCAGCCCCAGCATTTT.

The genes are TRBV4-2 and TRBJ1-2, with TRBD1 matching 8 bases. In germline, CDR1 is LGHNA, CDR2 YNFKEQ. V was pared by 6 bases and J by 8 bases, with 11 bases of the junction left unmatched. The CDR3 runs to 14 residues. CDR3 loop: CASRRIGQGGGYTF. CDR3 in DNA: TGTGCCAGCAGACGAATAGGACAGGGAGGAGGCTACACCTTC.